The T cell receptor beta chain described here comes from a study of cytomegalovirus exposure and HLA in healthy donors. The CDR3 covers 14 residues. Germline CDR1 reads ENHRY; CDR2 reads SYGVKD. With 6 bases removed from V and 3 bases from J, the gap between germline ends came to 12 bases. 13 Jbeta primers and 60 Vbeta primers were used for the PCR. TCRdb's table, derived via immunoSEQ multiplex PCR, lists solely in-frame clones and lacks some. In the table there are around 150,000 clones, 70% to 90% of which are singletons. This clone was seen more than once but under ten times. The specimen was PBMCs. The V call is TRBV10-3, the J call TRBJ1-5, with D possibly TRBD1 on 6 matching bases. The receptor was isolated from a woman aged 25 to 39 in good health and CMV-seropositive. CDR3 DNA: TGTGCCATCAGCCGGGGGGCGGACAATCAGCCCCAGCATTTT. Encoded protein: CAISRGADNQPQHF.